A selection of T cell receptor beta chains follows, all from one sample in a study of OX40 agonist ivuxolimab in advanced cancers. Profiled with immunoSEQ multiplex PCR; TCRdb holds only in-frame clones, not every one. The sample lists roughly 53,000 clones, around 90% occurring once. This material consisted of CD4+ or CD8+ T cells sorted from blood, taken in a trial of the OX40 agonist ivuxolimab. These receptors originate from an adult with an advanced solid tumor such as melanoma, head and neck, liver or kidney cancer. The conserved cysteine and the conserved F or W are not part of the CDR3 here. Fields, in order: V gene, CDR3 protein.

V: TRBV10-3; CDR3: AISDSELNTEAF
V: TRBV6-1; CDR3: ASSVETGAYGYT
V: TRBV7-2; CDR3: ASSRGGMNTEAF
V: TRBV2; CDR3: ASSAVRVENTGELF
V: TRBV6-1; CDR3: ASKNAAVQETQY
V: TRBV18; CDR3: ASSRDIAQDTQY
V: TRBV2; CDR3: ASSGLNRQGSTDTQY
V: TRBV5-1; CDR3: ASSQSLAGGPPNEQF
V: TRBV7-3; CDR3: ASSSTSGTGELF
V: TRBV11-3; CDR3: ASSLGAGGIFGETQY
V: TRBV5-1; CDR3: ASSAGRGGETQY
V: TRBV7-8; CDR3: ASSLVAGGLEGTEAF
V: TRBV4-1; CDR3: ASSQEGRNYGYT
V: TRBV18; CDR3: ASSRGATRNTEAF
V: TRBV10-1; CDR3: ASSTGGQGLGEQF
V: TRBV2; CDR3: ASSPDRANSPLH
V: TRBV7-9; CDR3: ASSSRDRVNIQY
V: TRBV5-5; CDR3: ASSLGAVSGYNEQF
V: TRBV6-5; CDR3: ASSYSSRVDQPQH
V: TRBV19; CDR3: ASRTQSAGGTDTQY
V: TRBV18; CDR3: ASSPKSQGLAGVGNIQY
V: TRBV19; CDR3: ASSIVGGSGANVLT
V: TRBV5-5; CDR3: ASSLGHRVNEKLF
V: TRBV4-1; CDR3: ASSQMGLYGYT